These 5 T cell receptor beta chains were sequenced from one sample in a study of cytomegalovirus exposure and HLA in healthy donors. The repertoire was sequenced with immunoSEQ multiplex PCR; TCRdb's copy has only in-frame clones and lacks some. In the table there are fewer than 200,000 clones, 95% to 96% of which are singletons. The sample consisted of PBMCs. Receptors were obtained from a woman aged 18-29 years in good health and CMV-seronegative.

The V call is TRBV7-3, the J call TRBJ2-2, with 10 bases identical to TRBD1. The V gene's germline CDR1 is SGHTA and CDR2 FQGTGA. The V gene end was trimmed by 4 bases and the J gene end by 5 bases; junction bases not matched to a gene: 4. This CDR3 is 15 amino acids long. Here the CDR3 reads CASSSRDRGTGELFF. CDR3 DNA: TGTGCCAGCAGCTCAAGGGACAGGGGTACCGGGGAGCTGTTTTTT.

The V call is TRBV27, the J call TRBJ2-2; the D gene is possibly TRBD1 (6 bases). V lost 8 bases and J 1 base, leaving 17 bases between the germline ends. CDR1 is MNHEY, CDR2 SMNVEV, per germline (reference sequence). The CDR3 covers 16 residues. For the CDR3, the DNA is TGTGCCAGCCATTTCTCCGGGACAAGGAACACCGGGGAGCTGTTTTTT. It encodes CASHFSGTRNTGELFF.

The genes are TRBV9 and TRBJ2-5, with 9 bases that match TRBD2. The germline CDR1 and CDR2 sequences are SGDLS and YYNGEE. The CDR3 length is 17 residues. The J segment lost 4 bases and the V segment lost 4 bases, leaving 14 bases of the junction unmatched. CDR3 bases: TGTGCCAGCAGCTCACAAACGGGCGGGGGGGCCCCAGAGACCCAGTACTTC. Translated, it gives CASSSQTGGGAPETQYF.

This chain connects TRBV5-1 to TRBJ1-2; the match to TRBD1 covers 10 bases. The CDR3 is 15 amino acids. The V and J ends lost 6 bases and 4 bases, in that order; junction bases with no gene match: 9. Germline V gene data show CDR1 as SGHRS and CDR2 as YFSETQ. The CDR3 DNA reads TGCGCCAGCACGTATGGGACAGGGGTTGGCTATGGCTACACCTTC. Its translation is CASTYGTGVGYGYTF. Supplemented by reference TRBV5-1 and TRBJ1-2, the full variable domain reads KAGVTQTPRYLIKTRGQQVTLSCSPISGHRSVSWYQQTPGQGLQFLFEYFSETQRNKGNFPGRFSGRQFSNSRSEMNVSTLELGDSALYLCASTYGTGVGYGYTFGSGTRLTVV.

The chain uses TRBV6-5 and TRBJ2-7, with TRBD1 matching 7 bases. V shed 1 base, J shed 7 bases, and the junction held 4 bases outside the gene matches. Germline assignment: CDR1 MNHEY and CDR2 SVGAGI. This CDR3 is 13 amino acids long. The CDR3 DNA reads TGTGCCAGCAGTTACTTCGCAGGGGGAGAGCAGTACTTC. Translating gives CASSYFAGGEQYF.